This T cell receptor (beta chain) is drawn from a study of T cells and copy number aberrations in small-cell lung cancer. This table comes from immunoSEQ multiplex PCR, and its TCRdb copy is limited to in-frame clones, with some not included. The data contain around 9,200 clones, almost 80% of them singletons. The sequenced sample consisted of normal tissue next to the tumor. This sequence was found in a man between 60 and 75 years old with small cell lung cancer.

CDR3 DNA sequence: TGTGCCAGCAGTTTGAGGGTAGTTCGGGAAAAACTGTTTTTT. Encoded protein: CASSLRVVREKLFF. The chain has TRBV28 and TRBJ1-4; D remains ambiguous. The CDR3 has 14 residues. V lost 3 bases and J 8 bases, leaving 13 bases between the germline ends. The germline V gene encodes CDR1 MDHEN and CDR2 SYDVKM.